These 32 T cell receptor beta chains were all obtained from the same sample, sequenced in a study of graft-versus-host responses after intestinal transplantation. Assay used: immunoSEQ multiplex PCR; TCRdb lists only in-frame clones, some missing. The sample lists about 54,000 clones, 91% occurring once. This specimen was PBMCs, taken 662 days after intestinal transplant. These receptors all come from a human patient who received an intestinal transplant, so some T cells may come from the graft donor.

V gene TRBV11-2 combines with J gene TRBJ1-4; 7 bases line up with TRBD1. Germline values: CDR1 SGHAT, CDR2 FQNNGV. J was trimmed by 8 bases and V by 5 bases; bases with no gene match: 11. CDR3 size: 15 residues. CDR3 DNA: TGTGCCAGCAGCATGTCGACAGGGAGGGGCGAAAAACTGTTTTTT. It codes for CASSMSTGRGEKLFF.

The chain carries TRBV15 and TRBJ2-7, with a tentative D call TRBD1 (5 bases). CDR3 length: 15 amino acids. V was pared by 0 bases and J by 1 base, with 10 bases between. CDR1 and CDR2 (germline): LNHNV, YYDKDF (reference sequence). The CDR3 DNA is TGTGCCACCAGCAGAGAGAGACAGAATTCCTACGAGCAGTACTTC. Translation gives CATSRERQNSYEQYF.

V gene TRBV27 combines with J gene TRBJ1-1, with 7 bases aligning to TRBD1. CDR3 size: 14 residues. Germline lookup yields CDR1 MNHEY and CDR2 SMNVEV (reference sequence). V was pared by 2 bases and J by 1 base, with 1 base of the junction left unmatched. The CDR3 bases are TGTGCCAGCAGTTTAGGGACAGCGAACACTGAAGCTTTCTTT. Residues: CASSLGTANTEAFF.

V gene TRBV11-1 combines with J gene TRBJ1-2; the D gene is possibly TRBD1 (5 bases). Germline loops: CDR1 SGHAT, CDR2 FQDESV (reference sequence). V was cut by 5 bases and J by 8 bases, with 18 bases left in between. The CDR3 is 14 residues long. CDR3 loop: CASSHTRTGVGYTF. The CDR3 DNA reads TGTGCCAGCAGCCATACAAGGACGGGGGTCGGCTACACCTTC.

The sample holds one count of this clone. The CDR3 loop is CASSLRGLGQPQHF. CDR3 bases: TGTGCCAGCAGCTTGAGGGGGCTCGGGCAGCCCCAGCATTTT. The chain uses TRBV5-8 and TRBJ1-5; 7 bases agree with TRBD1. Trimming at V came to 1 base and at J to 7 bases, leaving 5 bases not matched to a gene. The CDR3 covers 14 residues. CDR1 and CDR2 from the germline V gene are SGHTS and YDEGEE.

The rearrangement links TRBV11-2 to TRBJ1-4, with D hard to call. Between the trimmed V and J ends, which lost 0 bases and 7 bases, there was a span of 9 bases. The V gene's germline CDR1 is SGHAT and CDR2 FQNNGV. The CDR3 covers 14 residues. The CDR3 bases are TGTGCCAGCAGCTTAGAGCCCTGGGGTGAAAAACTGTTTTTT. Translation: CASSLEPWGEKLFF.

The DNA for the CDR3 is TGCGCCAGCAGCCTAAGGGGGTTGGTC. Amino acids: CASSLRGLV. This rearrangement joins TRBV5-1 to TRBJ2-7, with D possibly being TRBD1 (6 bases). The germline gives CDR1 SGHRS, CDR2 YFSETQ. The length of the CDR3 is 9 residues.

This chain's CDR3 is CASSLDRAANGYTF. CDR3 nucleotide sequence: TGCGCCAGCAGCCTGGACAGGGCGGCCAATGGCTACACCTTC. This sequence joins TRBV5-1 and TRBJ1-2; 8 nucleotides line up with TRBD1. The V and J ends lost 4 bases and 6 bases, in that order; junction bases with no gene match: 8. The V gene's germline CDR1 is SGHRS and CDR2 YFSETQ. The CDR3 contains 14 residues.

The V and J genes are TRBV11-2 and TRBJ2-1, with 10 bases identical to TRBD2. In germline, CDR1 is SGHAT, CDR2 FQNNGV. V shed 0 bases, J shed 6 bases, and the junction held 11 bases outside the gene matches. CDR3 length: 18 residues. CDR3 sequence (DNA): TGTGCCAGCAGCTTAGATCTGGTCAGCGGGGGGGTGGTCAATGAGCAGTTCTTC. It codes for CASSLDLVSGGVVNEQFF. The full variable domain, in which reference TRBV11-2 and TRBJ2-1 provide the parts outside the CDR3, is EAGVAQSPRYKIIEKRQSVAFWCNPISGHATLYWYQQILGQGPKLLIQFQNNGVVDDSQLPKDRFSAERLKGVDSTLKIQPAKLEDSAVYLCASSLDLVSGGVVNEQFFGPGTRLTVL.

The DNA of the CDR3 is TGTGCCAGCAGCCAAGAACTAGCGGGGGGCCCGGATACGCAGTATTTT. The encoded protein is CASSQELAGGPDTQYF. The genes are TRBV4-2 and TRBJ2-3; 12 bases map to TRBD2. Trimming took 0 bases from V and 6 from J; bases not matched to a gene: 4. Looked up from germline, CDR1 is LGHNA and CDR2 is YNFKEQ. CDR3 length: 16 amino acids.

This clone has just one count. The chain carries TRBV30 and TRBJ2-7; 8 bases map to TRBD1. Per germline, CDR1 GTSNPN and CDR2 SVGIG (reference sequence). Germline trimming cut 8 bases from V and 5 bases from J; bases unmatched to any gene: 5. The CDR3 totals 11 residues. The CDR3 bases are TGTGCCCGAGAACAGGGGGACGAGCAGTACTTC. It yields the protein CAREQGDEQYF.

The J gene is TRBJ1-1, the V gene TRBV18; D is perhaps TRBD1 (5 bases). Germline V lookup: CDR1 KGHSH, CDR2 LQKENI. Trimming took off 5 bases at V and 1 base at J, with 20 bases between the two ends. This CDR3 contains 17 residues. For the CDR3, the DNA is TGTGCCAGCTCATCGCCCTCTTCGGACACCCGGAACACTGAAGCTTTCTTT. Encoded protein: CASSSPSSDTRNTEAFF.

The CDR3: CAWSVLGGYGTDTQYF. CDR3 coding DNA: TGTGCCTGGAGTGTACTTGGGGGGTATGGCACAGATACGCAGTATTTT. The chain joins TRBV30 to TRBJ2-3, with a weak D call TRBD2 (6 bases). The CDR3 has 16 amino acids. The germline gives CDR1 GTSNPN, CDR2 SVGIG (reference sequence). V lost 0 bases and J lost 1, with 14 bases in between.

The V gene is TRBV6-5, the J gene TRBJ1-6; weak D call: TRBD1 (6 bases). The CDR3 length is 14 residues. Germline CDR1 MNHEY, CDR2 SVGAGI. V lost 8 bases and J 7 bases, leaving 15 bases between the germline ends. Here the CDR3 reads CASAAGANNSPLHF. As DNA, the CDR3 is TGTGCCAGCGCGGCGGGGGCGAACAATTCACCCCTCCACTTT.

V usage is TRBV5-5 and J usage is TRBJ2-7; D remains unclear. Between the trimmed V and J ends, which lost 1 base and 0 bases, there was a span of 23 bases. CDR1 is SGHKS and CDR2 is YYEKEE in the germline V gene (reference sequence). The CDR3 sequence is 19 residues long. The DNA for the CDR3 is TGTGCCAGCAGCTTGCGGTCGTGGAGTACGAGATTCTCCTCCTACGAGCAGTACTTC. Amino acids: CASSLRSWSTRFSSYEQYF.

The chain is built from TRBV9 and TRBJ2-2, with 12 bases that match TRBD2. Germline loops: CDR1 SGDLS, CDR2 YYNGEE. V lost 1 base, J lost 4 bases, and 5 bases stayed unmatched. The CDR3 length is 17 residues. CDR3 nucleotides: TGTGCCAGCAGCGTATCTAGCGGGGGGGCAAGCACCGGGGAGCTGTTTTTT. This translates into CASSVSSGGASTGELFF.

The chain uses TRBV29-1 and TRBJ2-1, with D perhaps TRBD1 (5 bases). The CDR3 runs 13 residues. Germline V gene data show CDR1 as SQVTM and CDR2 as ANQGSEA. The V gene lost 4 bases and the J gene lost 6 bases, with 13 bases spanning the gap. In DNA, the CDR3 is TGCAGCGTTGCAACAGGCCTTAGCAATGAGCAGTTCTTC. Translating gives CSVATGLSNEQFF.

V and J are TRBV11-3 and TRBJ1-1, with D maybe TRBD1 (6 bases). The CDR3 length is 13 residues. CDR1 is SGHNT and CDR2 is YENEEA in the germline V gene. V was shortened by 1 base and J by 10 bases, with 13 bases between the two germline ends. CDR3 in amino acids: CASSLVQGGRAFF. The CDR3 region has the DNA TGTGCCAGCAGCTTAGTACAGGGTGGGAGAGCTTTCTTT.

V usage is TRBV11-2 and J usage is TRBJ1-2, with TRBD1 matching 10 bases. Germline-derived CDR1 and CDR2 are SGHAT and FQNNGV. This CDR3 region has 15 residues. V shed 3 bases, J shed 8 bases, and the junction held 9 bases outside the gene matches. Here the CDR3 DNA reads TGTGCCAGCAGCTTGTCAGGGACAGGGGTGGGCGGCTACACCTTC. Residues: CASSLSGTGVGGYTF.

The CDR3 DNA is TGTGCCAGCAGCCCATCCCGAGGGGATCAGCCCCAGCATTTT. It encodes CASSPSRGDQPQHF. The V gene is TRBV6-1, the J gene TRBJ1-5, with D possibly matching TRBD1 (5 bases). The CDR3 runs 14 residues. In germline, CDR1 is MNHNS, CDR2 SASEGT. Trimming shortened V by 6 bases and J by 5 bases, and 14 bases separated the two germline ends.

Here the CDR3 reads CASSLGQGGNEQFF. Written as DNA, the CDR3 is TGTGCCAGCAGTTTGGGACAGGGGGGAAATGAGCAGTTCTTC. The V and J genes are TRBV6-5 and TRBJ2-1, with 11 bases aligning to TRBD1. This CDR3 region has 14 residues. Germline CDR1 MNHEY, CDR2 SVGAGI. The ends lost 4 bases at V and 7 bases at J; junction bases unmatched: 3.

The V call is TRBV5-1, the J call TRBJ1-1, with D possibly matching TRBD1 (6 bases). The CDR3 has 14 amino acids. Germline lookup yields CDR1 SGHRS and CDR2 YFSETQ. The V and J ends lost 4 bases and 6 bases respectively, with 16 bases between them. CDR3 in DNA: TGCGCCAGCAGCCCGGGGGGGGGCGAGGCTGAAGCTTTCTTT. Amino acid sequence: CASSPGGGEAEAFF. The whole variable domain, filled in from reference TRBV5-1 and TRBJ1-1, reads KAGVTQTPRYLIKTRGQQVTLSCSPISGHRSVSWYQQTPGQGLQFLFEYFSETQRNKGNFPGRFSGRQFSNSRSEMNVSTLELGDSALYLCASSPGGGEAEAFFGQGTRLTVV.

This clone was detected once. V is TRBV19 and J is TRBJ1-5; possibly TRBD1 for D (5 bases). CDR1 and CDR2 (germline): LNHDA, SQIVND (reference sequence). The CDR3 runs to 14 residues. The ends were cut back, 2 bases at V and 4 bases at J, with 9 bases in the middle. The CDR3 sequence: CASSIRRVNQPQHF. DNA for the CDR3: TGTGCCAGTAGTATACGCAGGGTAAATCAGCCCCAGCATTTT.

This rearrangement joins TRBV11-2 to TRBJ1-2, with D unclear. The V and J ends lost 4 bases and 3 bases respectively, with 12 bases between them. The CDR3 spans 14 residues. CDR1 and CDR2 from the germline V gene are SGHAT and FQNNGV. The CDR3 DNA sequence: TGTGCCAGCAGCTCGGGAGACACGGACTATGGCTACACCTTC. It encodes CASSSGDTDYGYTF.

This chain's CDR3 is CASSSRVRDIQYF. The DNA of the CDR3 is TGTGCCAGCAGCTCCAGGGTGAGGGACATTCAGTACTTC. The V gene is TRBV7-8, the J gene TRBJ2-4, with D possibly being TRBD1 or TRBD2 (5 bases each). The CDR3 is 13 amino acids. CDR1 is SGHVS and CDR2 is FQNEAQ in the germline V gene. V shed 4 bases and J shed 8 bases, with 12 bases lying between them. The full variable domain, with the rest looked up from reference TRBV7-8 and TRBJ2-4, is GAGVSQSPRYKVAKRGQDVALRCDPISGHVSLFWYQQALGQGPEFLTYFQNEAQLDKSGLPSDRFFAERPEGSVSTLKIQRTQQEDSAVYLCASSSRVRDIQYFGAGTRLSVL.

This clone was found once. J is TRBJ2-3 and V is TRBV4-1; 11 bases are shared with TRBD2. The CDR3 runs 16 residues. J gave up 6 bases and V 5 bases, and 10 bases lay outside the gene matches. Germline V gene data show CDR1 as MGHRA and CDR2 as YSYEKL. The CDR3 sequence is CASSTSSGGVSDTQYF. CDR3 bases: TGCGCCAGCAGCACCAGTAGCGGGGGGGTTTCGGATACGCAGTATTTT.

This rearrangement joins TRBV7-8 to TRBJ2-7, with D unclear. V dropped 5 bases and J dropped 5 bases, with 10 bases sitting between them. There are 12 residues in the CDR3. CDR1 is SGHVS, CDR2 FQNEAQ, per germline. CDR3: CASSPDKDEQYF. CDR3 nucleotide sequence: TGTGCCAGCAGCCCTGATAAGGACGAGCAGTACTTC.

This chain links TRBV6-6 with TRBJ1-2; D gene uncertain. The ends were cut back, 0 bases at V and 2 bases at J, with 7 bases in the middle. Germline CDR1 MNHNY, CDR2 SVGAGI (reference sequence). The CDR3 length is 14 residues. In nucleotides, the CDR3 is TGTGCCAGCAGTTACTCGGGAGAGAACTATGGCTACACCTTC. Encoded protein: CASSYSGENYGYTF.

This clone has just one count. The CDR3 protein is CASSLGDRWFDGELFF. The DNA of the CDR3 is TGTGCCAGCAGCTTGGGGGACAGGTGGTTTGACGGGGAGCTGTTTTTT. This rearrangement joins TRBV5-6 to TRBJ2-2; 8 positions match TRBD1. V gave up 0 bases and J gave up 7 bases; unmatched junction bases: 8. Germline CDR1 reads SGHDT; CDR2 reads YYEEEE. CDR3 length: 16 amino acids.

The chain couples TRBV14 to TRBJ1-6, with D unresolved. The CDR3 extends over 13 amino acids. CDR1 SGHDN and CDR2 FVKESK come from the germline V gene. Trimming left V 1 base short and J 6 bases short, with 4 bases between. In DNA form, the CDR3 reads TGTGCCAGCAGCCAAGCCGCTAATTCACCCCTCCACTTT. It translates to CASSQAANSPLHF.

V gene TRBV19 combines with J gene TRBJ2-5; 11 nucleotides line up with TRBD1. Looked up from germline, CDR1 is LNHDA and CDR2 is SQIVND (reference sequence). Losses at the gene ends were 10 bases for V and 5 bases for J; bases not matched to a gene: 15. The CDR3 covers 16 residues. CDR3 nucleotides: TGTGCCACCCGGGGGGGACAGGGGGGTTCGAGGGAGACCCAGTACTTC. Protein: CATRGGQGGSRETQYF. The whole variable domain, filled in from reference TRBV19 and TRBJ2-5, reads DGGITQSPKYLFRKEGQNVTLSCEQNLNHDAMYWYRQDPGQGLRLIYYSQIVNDFQKGDIAEGYSVSREKKESFPLTVTSAQKNPTAFYLCATRGGQGGSRETQYFGPGTRLLVL.

The rearrangement links TRBV30 to TRBJ2-2, with D possibly TRBD2 on 6 matching bases. V gave up 0 bases and J gave up 3 bases, with 11 bases separating them. Germline loops: CDR1 GTSNPN, CDR2 SVGIG (reference sequence). This CDR3 has 15 amino acids. The CDR3 region is CAWSVPGVDTGELFF. For the CDR3, the DNA is TGTGCCTGGAGTGTACCGGGGGTAGACACCGGGGAGCTGTTTTTT.